This passage covers 26 T cell receptor beta chains from one sample sequenced in a study of T cell changes during pregnancy in multiple sclerosis. Measured with immunoSEQ multiplex PCR; TCRdb has only the in-frame clones, and not every one. The data contain about 50,000 clones, just over 90% of them singletons. Sequences were derived from CD4+ T cells from peripheral blood mononuclear cells, sampled before pregnancy. Receptors originate from a female donor with multiple sclerosis, enrolled in a pregnancy study.

This chain links TRBV7-9 with TRBJ2-7; no definite D call. The CDR3 runs to 13 residues. Germline-derived CDR1 and CDR2 are SEHNR and FQNEAQ (reference sequence). Trimming left V 1 base short and J 2 bases short, with 6 bases between. The CDR3 coding sequence is TGTGCCAGCAGCTTAGGGAGCCCCTACGAGCAGTACTTC. It encodes CASSLGSPYEQYF.

This clone was picked up one time. J is TRBJ2-1 and V is TRBV11-2; D is ambiguous. V dropped 5 bases and J dropped 6 bases, with 20 bases sitting between them. Germline CDR1 is SGHAT and CDR2 is FQNNGV. The CDR3 contains 16 residues. The CDR3 sequence is CASSALINPRGNEQFF. CDR3 in DNA: TGTGCCAGCAGCGCCCTGATTAACCCAAGAGGCAATGAGCAGTTCTTC.

The chain employs TRBV28 and TRBJ2-6; 9 bases agree with TRBD1. V lost 3 bases, J lost 0 bases, and 6 bases stayed unmatched. The CDR3 sequence is 18 residues long. CDR1 is MDHEN and CDR2 is SYDVKM in the germline V gene. The CDR3 bases are TGTGCCAGCAGTTTGGGGACAGGGATCCGCTCTGGGGCCAACGTCCTGACTTTC. This codes for CASSLGTGIRSGANVLTF.

The chain carries TRBV27 and TRBJ1-5; maybe TRBD1 (5 bases). The CDR3 is 15 residues long. In germline, CDR1 is MNHEY, CDR2 SMNVEV (reference sequence). Trimming took 3 bases from V and 4 from J, leaving 13 bases between them. The CDR3 nucleotides read TGTGCCAGCAGTTTGGGAGGGGCCAGAAATCAGCCCCAGCATTTT. Residues: CASSLGGARNQPQHF.

The chain uses TRBV2 and TRBJ2-2, with D perhaps matching TRBD1 (6 bases). This CDR3 is built from 15 residues. The germline gives CDR1 SNHLY, CDR2 FYNNEI. V dropped 7 bases and J dropped 4 bases, with 16 bases sitting between them. CDR3 sequence reads: CASNLDSASTGELFF. The DNA of the CDR3 is TGTGCCAGCAACTTGGACAGCGCGAGCACCGGGGAGCTGTTTTTT.

The V and J genes are TRBV27 and TRBJ2-1; D is uncertain. Germline-derived CDR1 and CDR2 are MNHEY and SMNVEV (reference sequence). This CDR3 comprises 12 residues. V was cut by 2 bases and J by 4 bases, with 3 bases left in between. The CDR3 DNA is TGTGCCAGCAGTTTACCGTACAATGAGCAGTTCTTC. Translated, it gives CASSLPYNEQFF.

J is TRBJ2-7 and V is TRBV29-1; D is uncertain. CDR1 SQVTM and CDR2 ANQGSEA come from the germline V gene. V was clipped by 0 bases and J by 0 bases, with 9 bases between them. The CDR3 totals 14 residues. DNA for the CDR3: TGCAGCGTTGAAGATGAGTTCGCCTCCTACGAGCAGTACTTC. It codes for CSVEDEFASYEQYF.

J is TRBJ1-1 and V is TRBV29-1, with D tentatively TRBD1 (5 bases). Germline CDR1 SQVTM, CDR2 ANQGSEA. Trimming shortened V by 6 bases and J by 1 base, and 9 bases separated the two germline ends. CDR3 length: 12 amino acids. This CDR3 reads CSVTDRNTEAFF. In DNA, the CDR3 is TGCAGCGTCACCGACAGGAACACTGAAGCTTTCTTT.

This clone was counted a few times. The chain has TRBV29-1 and TRBJ2-3; 8 nucleotides line up with TRBD2. In germline, CDR1 is SQVTM, CDR2 ANQGSEA. Trimming removed 1 base from V and 8 bases from J; junction bases left unmatched: 5. This CDR3 is 13 amino acids long. CDR3 loop: CSVEVAAGGTQYF. The CDR3 DNA reads as TGCAGCGTTGAAGTAGCCGCGGGAGGTACGCAGTATTTT.

The chain uses TRBV28 and TRBJ1-3, with D perhaps TRBD1 (6 bases). Trimming left V 5 bases short and J 0 bases short, with 17 bases between. The germline CDR1 and CDR2 sequences are MDHEN and SYDVKM. This CDR3 has 17 amino acids. Here the CDR3 DNA reads TGTGCCAGCAGTGTCGCAGGGGTTATCCCCTCTGGAAACACCATATATTTT. Translating it yields CASSVAGVIPSGNTIYF.

This chain connects TRBV6-6 to TRBJ1-2, with unresolved D. Trimming left V 0 bases short and J 8 bases short, with 16 bases between. This CDR3 region has 15 residues. CDR1 is MNHNY, CDR2 SVGAGI, per germline (reference sequence). The CDR3 is CASSYSGPEVEGYTF. CDR3 DNA sequence: TGTGCCAGCAGTTACTCTGGCCCAGAGGTGGAGGGCTACACCTTC.

The chain is built from TRBV11-2 and TRBJ2-4, with TRBD2 as a possible D gene (7 bases). The CDR3 length is 17 residues. The germline CDR1 and CDR2 sequences are SGHAT and FQNNGV. V lost 5 bases and J lost 3, with 20 bases in between. The CDR3 DNA follows: TGTGCCAGCAGCCCCATTGCAGGGGAGGGGGACAAAAACATTCAGTACTTC. Translated: CASSPIAGEGDKNIQYF.

The rearrangement uses TRBV11-2 and TRBJ2-1; D possibly corresponds to TRBD1 (5 bases). V lost 5 bases and J 10 bases, leaving 15 bases between the germline ends. Germline CDR1 and CDR2: SGHAT and FQNNGV. This CDR3 is built from 13 residues. CDR3 residues: CASSVTKSGEQFF. The CDR3 region has the DNA TGTGCCAGCAGCGTTACTAAGTCAGGGGAGCAGTTCTTC.

This chain links TRBV2 with TRBJ2-7; perhaps TRBD1 as D (6 bases). V lost 7 bases to trimming and J lost 8 bases, with 21 bases between them. CDR3 length: 14 residues. Germline loops: CDR1 SNHLY, CDR2 FYNNEI. The CDR3 DNA is TGTGCCAGCAAAAATCCAGGGGAAATCAACAAGCAGTACTTC. It encodes CASKNPGEINKQYF.

The chain recombines TRBV15 with TRBJ2-1; 9 bases are a match to TRBD2. The junction had 11 bases not matched to a gene; V was cut back by 0 bases and J by 8 bases. CDR1 and CDR2 from the germline V gene are LNHNV and YYDKDF (reference sequence). The CDR3 contains 17 residues. The CDR3 DNA sequence: TGTGCCACCAGCAGAGAAGGAGGCGGGAGGGCCATCTATGAGCAGTTCTTC. Translation gives CATSREGGGRAIYEQFF.

The rearrangement links TRBV28 to TRBJ2-7, with a tentative D call TRBD2 (5 bases). Germline CDR1 reads MDHEN; CDR2 reads SYDVKM. With 5 bases removed from V and 3 bases from J, the gap between germline ends came to 11 bases. The CDR3 runs 13 residues. CDR3 bases: TGTGCCAGCAGTAGAGGACGGGGCTACGAGCAGTACTTC. Protein: CASSRGRGYEQYF.

V usage is TRBV4-1 and J usage is TRBJ2-1; D ambiguous. The CDR3 contains 11 residues. CDR1 and CDR2 from the germline V gene are MGHRA and YSYEKL. Deletions cut 6 bases from V and 5 bases from J, with 5 bases between. The CDR3: CASSRNNEQFF. CDR3 coding DNA: TGCGCCAGCAGTAGAAACAATGAGCAGTTCTTC.

In this sample, this clone turned up once. This chain links TRBV7-2 with TRBJ1-5; 7 bases are shared with TRBD1. The CDR3 runs 14 residues. J gave up 5 bases and V 5 bases, and 6 bases lay outside the gene matches. In germline, CDR1 is SGHTA, CDR2 FQGNSA. As DNA, the CDR3 is TGTGCCAGCAGCCCTAGACAGGGCCATCAGCCCCAGCATTTT. Its protein is CASSPRQGHQPQHF.

V gene TRBV4-2 combines with J gene TRBJ2-3, with 12 bases that match TRBD1. Germline V gene data show CDR1 as LGHNA and CDR2 as YNFKEQ. The CDR3 has 16 residues. J gave up 5 bases and V 1 base, and 4 bases lay outside the gene matches. CDR3 bases: TGTGCCAGCAGCCAAGGGGGACAGGGGGCAAAAGATACGCAGTATTTT. Its translation is CASSQGGQGAKDTQYF.

This chain uses TRBV28 with TRBJ2-5; D is ambiguous. Germline V CDR1 and CDR2: MDHEN, SYDVKM. V gave up 7 bases and J gave up 3 bases, with 6 bases separating them. This CDR3 contains 11 residues. The CDR3 DNA follows: TGTGCCAGCAAACGGGAAGAGACCCAGTACTTC. Amino acid sequence: CASKREETQYF.

V usage is TRBV11-2 and J usage is TRBJ2-5, with D possibly matching TRBD2 (5 bases). The CDR3 is 13 residues long. Trimming took 7 bases from V and 2 from J, leaving 11 bases between them. Germline CDR1 and CDR2: SGHAT and FQNNGV. CDR3 coding DNA: TGTGCCAGCAAGGGAGCCAGTCAAGAGACCCAGTACTTC. This sequence encodes CASKGASQETQYF.

The rearrangement joins TRBV7-9 to TRBJ1-2, with 7 bases matching TRBD1. In germline, CDR1 is SEHNR, CDR2 FQNEAQ (reference sequence). V shed 1 base, J shed 1 base, and the junction held 6 bases outside the gene matches. This CDR3 has 16 amino acids. This chain's CDR3 is CASSLGRQGVNYGYTF. The CDR3 nucleotides read TGTGCCAGCAGCTTAGGTCGCCAGGGGGTTAACTATGGCTACACCTTC.

This chain joins TRBV15 and TRBJ2-1; 7 bases map to TRBD2. The CDR3 totals 19 residues. Germline CDR1 LNHNV, CDR2 YYDKDF (reference sequence). V was clipped by 0 bases and J by 0 bases; unmatched bases: 11. CDR3 sequence (DNA): TGTGCCACCAGCAGAGACCCCCCGGCAGGCGGGGGCTCCTACAATGAGCAGTTCTTC. Residues: CATSRDPPAGGGSYNEQFF.

The rearrangement links TRBV19 to TRBJ1-1; 8 bases are shared with TRBD1. The CDR3 runs 13 residues. Germline V gene lookup returns CDR1 LNHDA and CDR2 SQIVND (reference sequence). Trimming at V came to 9 bases and at J to 0 bases, leaving 3 bases not matched to a gene. CDR3 sequence: CASRDRMNTEAFF. CDR3 bases: TGTGCCAGCCGGGACAGGATGAACACTGAAGCTTTCTTT. The variable domain in full, completed from reference TRBV19 and TRBJ1-1, reads DGGITQSPKYLFRKEGQNVTLSCEQNLNHDAMYWYRQDPGQGLRLIYYSQIVNDFQKGDIAEGYSVSREKKESFPLTVTSAQKNPTAFYLCASRDRMNTEAFFGQGTRLTVV.

This clone was observed a single time. This chain links TRBV5-1 with TRBJ2-1; 13 bases match TRBD2. Trimming took 4 bases from V and 6 from J; bases not matched to a gene: 7. This CDR3 is built from 16 residues. Per the germline V gene, CDR1 is SGHRS and CDR2 is YFSETQ. CDR3: CASSPPGLAGSNEQFF. DNA for the CDR3: TGCGCCAGCAGCCCACCGGGACTAGCGGGGTCCAATGAGCAGTTCTTC.

The chain joins TRBV11-2 to TRBJ1-3; D possibly corresponds to TRBD1 (6 bases). Trimming shortened V by 5 bases and J by 11 bases, and 25 bases separated the two germline ends. The CDR3 spans 16 residues. Looked up from germline, CDR1 is SGHAT and CDR2 is FQNNGV. The CDR3: CASSPLRGAVLGAIYF. The DNA for the CDR3 is TGTGCCAGCAGCCCCCTCCGGGGGGCGGTCCTTGGCGCCATATATTTT.